This TCR beta chain was sequenced for a study of brain metastases from non-small cell lung cancer. This clone was observed a few times. With V trimmed by 5 bases and J by 2 bases, 2 bases remained unmatched. The CDR3 sequence is 15 residues long. Germline CDR1 reads SGHTA; CDR2 reads FQGNSA. Produced via immunoSEQ multiplex PCR; TCRdb's table is partial and in-frame only. The table records 1,500 to 2,000 clones, more than 65% of them present only once. The chain links TRBV7-2 to TRBJ2-1, with TRBD2 matching 11 bases. Input material: tumor-adjacent normal tissue. The origin of this receptor is a donor over 35 with non-small cell lung cancer. Here the CDR3 DNA reads TGTGCCAGCAGCAGGACTAGCGGGCCCTACAATGAGCAGTTCTTC. It specifies CASSRTSGPYNEQFF. The whole variable domain, remainder taken from reference TRBV7-2 and TRBJ2-1, is GAGVSQSPSNKVTEKGKDVELRCDPISGHTALYWYRQSLGQGLEFLIYFQGNSAPDKSGLPSDRFSAERTGGSVSTLTIQRTQQEDSAVYLCASSRTSGPYNEQFFGPGTRLTVL.